This TCR beta chain was identified during a study of T cells after posttransplantation cyclophosphamide. The study, taken as a whole, reports: TRB clonality was highly associated with recipient CMV seropositivity and reactivation. Donor CD8+ memory clones often dominated recipient blood repertoires at later times.

On the day of bone marrow donation, the related graft donor provided peripheral blood. Data came from immunoSEQ multiplex PCR; TCRdb stores just in-frame clones and leaves some out. The data hold 50,000 to 60,000 clones, with under 95% observed a single time. The germline gives CDR1 LNHDA, CDR2 SQIVND (reference sequence). The CDR3 covers 14 residues. Trimming shortened V by 3 bases and J by 3 bases, and 10 bases separated the two germline ends. A word on this clone: Its antigen is still unknown.

The chain combines TRBV19 with TRBJ2-3; D unresolved. Sequencing was performed on PBMCs. The receptor comes from a woman in her thirties in good health and a related stem cell transplant donor. CDR3 residues: CASSIQQSTDTQYF. CDR3 sequence (DNA): TGTGCCAGTAGTATTCAACAGAGTACAGATACGCAGTATTTT.